This note documents a single T cell receptor beta chain sequence. Its cognate antigen has yet to be identified. No qualities accompany the bases; no much larger clone lies one base away. The CDR3, from cysteine to phenylalanine, totals 12 residues. Just the 36-base CDR3 DNA is kept, in frame starting at base 1. Via the germline V gene, CDR1 is SGHRS and CDR2 YFSETQ. Clipping removes 4 bases from V and 8 bases from J, with 5 as the unmatched junction base count. The data were taken from a study of cytomegalovirus exposure and HLA in healthy donors (TCRdb year 2017). With respect to the entire study: An earlier analysis of several hundred of the donors reported around 280 Gb of sequence data and about 120 million unique TCR beta sequences obtained from 150 million to 200 million T cells. A later analysis re-analyzed previously published TCR beta repertoires from 600 to 850 donors and added high-resolution HLA genotyping to study TCR occurrence patterns. The study combined high-throughput TCR immunosequencing, statistical association of individual TCRs with disease status, and machine learning to predict cytomegalovirus infection status. Five DR-DQ haplotypes were treated as single units for association and clustering because of strong linkage in the cohort. Along with the approximately 700-subject first cohort, a separate validation cohort of approximately 110 different subjects was used. About 320 gigabases of sequencing data and tens of millions of unique TCR sequences were included in an early release covering about 600 HLA-typed donors. The T cell repertoires of around 670 subjects were profiled by immunosequencing and related to cytomegalovirus serostatus. Among roughly 400 genotyped donors of the cohort, an average of about 240,000 unique TCR beta nucleotide sequences were sequenced per donor, roughly 20% of them non-productive. In a later genetic analysis, genome-wide SNP genotypes for about 65% of the roughly 670 donors were used, and that subset was treated as a discovery cohort. Donor age, sex, ethnicity and CMV serostatus were collected together with the repertoire data. Class I and class II HLA loci were covered by the typing at four-digit resolution. Rather than drawing on any new phenotypic data, the later analysis identified candidate immune exposures from TCR beta sequences and the way those sequences occurred across donors. To decide whether each TCR beta V gene segment behaved as functional or pseudogenic, an earlier analysis of some 600 of the donors relied on high-throughput TCR beta sequencing. The study aimed to test whether signatures of past pathogen exposure could be identified by cataloging public T cell receptors. Typing coverage differed by locus: A, B, C, DRB1 and DQB1 were typed in roughly 620-640 donors, DQA1 in roughly 500, DPA1 in around 610, and DPB1 in 450 to 490. The genetic ancestry cluster associated with self-reported Caucasian donors included around 76% of the approximately 430 genotyped donors. All discovery cohort repertoires had been generated using a single sequencing platform. The investigation overall reported the following: Roughly uniform sequencing depth across donors was assumed in presence/absence analyses, although this assumption may not hold. Correlated functional status among segregating V segments might be attributable to linkage disequilibrium, but an unknown experimental factor could not be ruled out. In an earlier analysis of over 550 of the donors, most TCR beta V segments were observed in productive rearrangements about 90% or about 30% of the time, broadly matching IMGT annotations. Specific HLA alleles were associated with more than 15,000 TCR beta sequences at a false discovery rate of 0.05 in a later analysis. When HLA alleles, especially DR and DQ, strongly co-occurred, TCR associations were difficult to assign to individual alleles. A total of around 150 TCR beta chains were listed by the study as associated with cytomegalovirus. In a later analysis, HLA-associated TCR beta chains were found to be more clonally expanded and to have lower generation probabilities than equally common non-associated chains. A further reported finding was that TCR beta sequences accurately predicted the HLA-A and HLA-B alleles for most subjects in the first cohort. An association between a missense DCLRE1C variant and V-gene and J-gene trimming of TCR beta chains was found in a later genetic analysis and replicated in an independent cohort. In vitro tests confirmed that three of the cytomegalovirus-associated TCR beta chains recognize cytomegalovirus antigens. The 87-base-pair reads could not distinguish some IMGT-functional V segments, including TRBV6-2 and TRBV6-3, so those segments were excluded. Because counts were too low, seventeen rarely observed V segments, including chromosome 9 orphons, were excluded from the earlier analysis of 587 of the donors. In both the original and validation cohorts, the classifier was reported to diagnose cytomegalovirus status with high specificity and sensitivity. This cohort had only TCR beta chains sequenced, and the lack of alpha or paired-chain data limited which features could be detected. Compared with the roughly 600-donor mean, donors in an Asian-associated ancestry cluster had fewer N-insertions in productive TCRs, according to a later genetic analysis. While some public TCRs were present in many individuals, most TCR sequences turned up only very rarely across donors. According to a later analysis, parvovirus B19, influenza, CMV and Epstein-Barr virus appeared linked to several top co-occurrence clusters. A group of highly shared sequence variants was considered likely to be a technical artifact of the sequencing pipeline. According to a later analysis, TCR association rates differed among HLA loci, with DRB1 alleles showing the most associated TCRs and HLA-C alleles showing the fewest. CMV serostatus was the only immune exposure information available for the cohort. Because HLA typing was unavailable for some donors at each locus, only the typed subset was used in association tests. Most CMV-associated TCR beta chains appeared to be HLA-restricted in a later analysis, and the HLA associations seemed to be driven largely by CMV exposure. The authors suggested that the approach could potentially be extended to other disease states and immunological phenotypes.

Receptor amplification or capture employed the immunoSEQ multiplex PCR assay. A mixture of 60 forward primers for TCR Vbeta segments and 13 reverse primers for TCR Jbeta segments was used in the multiplex PCR. The CDR3 region of rearranged TCR beta genes was amplified from genomic DNA with a multiplex PCR assay. The Illumina HiSeq System was used to sequence the amplified TCR beta libraries as 87-base-pair reads. As for the authors' bioinformatics: In a later analysis, tens of millions of unique TCR beta chains were counted across the 690 or so repertoires, and roughly 9.9 million of these chains were shared by at least two donors. A nearest-neighbor algorithm error-corrected the raw reads and collapsed the reads into unique sequences, merging closely related sequences to remove PCR and sequencing errors. CDR3 sequences were aligned to IMGT reference sequences to assign V, D and J gene segments. For a sequence to be retained, a match of at least six nucleotides to both a V gene segment and a J gene segment was required. A rearrangement counted as productive if the CDR3 had no stop codons and remained in frame with V and J, and every other rearrangement counted as non-productive. CDR3 was defined according to IMGT convention as the region running from the second conserved V-encoded cysteine to the conserved J-encoded phenylalanine. The earlier analysis of 550 to 650 of the donors excluded any sequence lacking an unambiguous match to a single V gene segment. In an earlier analysis of approximately 550 of the donors, V segments were called functional above 56.7% productive rearrangements and were called segregating when the between-donor standard deviation exceeded 5%. To diagnose cytomegalovirus status from the catalog of TCR beta chain sequences, a statistical classification framework was built. In a later analysis, TCR nucleotide sequences were compared against IMGT/GENE-DB human TR gene sequences so that V and J genes could be assigned. Using the TCRdist pipeline, a later analysis assigned CDR3 sequences along with most-parsimonious VDJ recombination scenarios. In a later analysis, each TCR beta chain was defined by its CDR3 amino acid sequence together with its V-gene family, and reads lacking a unique V-gene family were excluded. A later analysis removed several hundred highly shared, low-generation-probability nucleotide sequences to deal with suspected cross-contamination and a sequencing artifact. For each public chain, a later analysis derived a clonal expansion index from normalized ranks of inferred template counts within each repertoire. Generation probabilities in a later analysis came from a VDJ recombination model fitted to out-of-frame rearrangements, and those results were checked against IGoR. A later analysis scored TCR-TCR, TCR-HLA and TCR-CMV co-occurrence with hypergeometric tests, applying a repertoire-size bias correction to TCR pairs. In a later analysis, false discovery rates were estimated by permuting HLA or CMV assignments 20 times. In a later analysis, co-occurring TCRs were grouped using DBSCAN, and TCRdist sequence similarity was added for clustering within HLA-allele-positive subsets. For co-occurrence clustering, repertoires with fewer than 30,000 or more than 120,000 public chains were excluded, along with roughly 5 repertoires with anomalous nucleotide sharing. Sourced from immuneACCESS, this table was stored by TCRdb with only in-frame sequences that have V and J called. A share of the clones is absent; for the studies checked, an unresolved V gene accounts for under half, and the remainder has no known explanation. Clonal size and the V and J genes are those of that table, whereas D and trimming came from the DNA. The sample table contains 100,000 to 150,000 clones; only one count was recorded for 65% to 85% of them. Together, the top ten hold around 1.5% of the sample.

In total, approximately 610 healthy bone marrow donors made up the cohort. At the time of sampling, every cohort member was nominally healthy, though immune exposures that went unrecorded were likely present. The donor tested CMV seronegative, placing the donor among the 350 to 400 seronegative members of the cohort. Every donor gave a peripheral blood sample, and the peripheral blood mononuclear cells from that sample were used for TCR beta sequencing. The Qiagen DNeasy Blood Extraction Kit was used to extract genomic DNA from the blood cell samples. The source material was PBMCs. This TCR came from a woman between 18 and 30 years old in good health and CMV-seronegative. Recombination joined TRBV5-1 with TRBJ1-1, and 7 junction bases match TRBD1. The DNA sequence reads TGCGCCAGCAGCCTTGGACAGGCAGAAGCTTTCTTT. It translates to CASSLGQAEAFF.